Shown below are 4 T cell receptor beta chains from a single sample sequenced in a study of shared clonotypes between healthy human individuals. TCRdb's table, derived via immunoSEQ multiplex PCR, lists solely in-frame clones and lacks some. The sample lists roughly 2 million clones; 90% to 96% were seen once. Input material: naive CD4+ T cells sorted from blood. Subset of the sample: CD45RA+ positively selected. The origin of the receptors is a young man in good health.

The chain carries TRBV9 and TRBJ2-7; weak D call: TRBD1 (6 bases). The CDR3 totals 16 residues. The V end was cut by 4 bases, the J end by 0 bases, with 17 bases between. From germline, CDR1 is SGDLS and CDR2 YYNGEE. In DNA form, the CDR3 reads TGTGCCAGCAGCCCCCATATGGGGGCCGTCTCCTACGAGCAGTACTTC. Translation: CASSPHMGAVSYEQYF.

The rearrangement links TRBV14 to TRBJ1-2, with TRBD1 identical over 8 bases. The CDR3 has 18 amino acids. CDR1 and CDR2 from the germline V gene are SGHDN and FVKESK. The V gene end was trimmed by 2 bases and the J gene end by 0 bases; junction bases not matched to a gene: 11. The CDR3 nucleotides read TGTGCCAGCAGCCAAACCCTGAAACAGGGGGACCCTAACTATGGCTACACCTTC. It is translated as CASSQTLKQGDPNYGYTF.

The chain carries TRBV6-1 and TRBJ2-2; D might be TRBD1 (6 bases). The CDR3 has 15 amino acids. V lost 4 bases to trimming and J lost 4 bases, with 13 bases between them. The germline V gene encodes CDR1 MNHNS and CDR2 SASEGT. DNA for the CDR3: TGTGCCAGCAGTGTTTCCCCAGGGGTCACCGGGGAGCTGTTTTTT. Translation gives CASSVSPGVTGELFF.

This sequence joins TRBV18 and TRBJ2-7; D uncertain. Trimming left V 3 bases short and J 7 bases short, with 10 bases between. CDR3 length equals 12 residues. Germline V gives CDR1 KGHSH, CDR2 LQKENI. The CDR3 protein is CASSPMSGEQYF. CDR3 bases: TGTGCCAGCTCACCCATGTCTGGGGAGCAGTACTTC.